The 23 T cell receptor beta chains presented below share a single source sample, sequenced in a study of neurological immune-mediated disorders. TCRdb reanalysed the 5' RACE reads using MiXCR and keeps one entry per CDR3 protein. The sample lists about 69,000 distinct CDR3 sequences, 3.9% seen once, with 1% to 1.5% in the top ten. Sequenced input: PBMCs. These receptors were collected from a man aged 30 to 45 with multiple sclerosis.

V is TRBV5-4 and J is TRBJ2-7; 7 bases map to TRBD1. The CDR3 is made up of 15 amino acids. Per the germline V gene, CDR1 is SGHNT and CDR2 is YYREEE (reference sequence). The V and J ends lost 1 base and 7 bases, in that order; junction bases with no gene match: 11. The CDR3 sequence is CASSLTGAPEKEQYF. Here the CDR3 DNA reads TGTGCCAGCAGCTTGACAGGGGCTCCGGAGAAAGAGCAGTACTTC.

The table lists this clonotype with many counts. The chain couples TRBV12-3 or TRBV12-4 to TRBJ1-5, with 10 bases that match TRBD1. Trimming took 3 bases from V and 6 from J; bases not matched to a gene: 5. The CDR3 spans 15 residues. Written as DNA, the CDR3 is TGTGCCAGCAGTTTTGGGACAGGGGTGAGTCAGCCCCAGCATTTT. Translating gives CASSFGTGVSQPQHF.

This clonotype was picked up many times. The chain employs TRBV10-3 and TRBJ1-2; a possible D gene is TRBD1 (6 bases). Germline V CDR1 and CDR2: ENHRY, SYGVKD. The length of the CDR3 is 13 residues. Deletions cut 5 bases from V and 8 bases from J, with 15 bases between. CDR3 in amino acids: CAISSRTDQGYTF. As DNA, the CDR3 is TGTGCCATCAGTTCTCGGACAGATCAGGGCTACACCTTC.

This clonotype was detected many times. The chain recombines TRBV29-1 with TRBJ1-2; 10 positions agree with TRBD1. V shed 7 bases, J shed 6 bases, and the junction held 17 bases outside the gene matches. The CDR3 extends over 16 amino acids. Germline V lookup: CDR1 SQVTM, CDR2 ANQGSEA. The CDR3 loop reads CSAKPRDRGLYNGYTF. CDR3 nucleotides: TGCAGCGCAAAGCCCCGGGACAGGGGATTATACAATGGCTACACCTTC.

This clonotype was seen many times. J is TRBJ2-4 and V is TRBV5-1; 10 positions agree with TRBD2. The CDR3 consists of 16 residues. The germline CDR1 and CDR2 sequences are SGHRS and YFSETQ. V dropped 4 bases and J dropped 6; count of bases not matched to a gene: 10. The CDR3 DNA is TGCGCCAGCAGCCAGAGCGGGGGGGCCCTTGGAAACATTCAGTACTTC. This translates into CASSQSGGALGNIQYF.

This clonotype was detected many times. The chain joins TRBV5-1 to TRBJ2-3; TRBD2 matches at 9 bases. CDR1 is SGHRS, CDR2 YFSETQ, per germline. This CDR3 spans 16 amino acids. Trimming cost V 1 base and J 2 bases; bases outside gene matches: 5. The CDR3 here is CASSLISGGNTDTQYF. CDR3 nucleotide sequence: TGCGCCAGCAGCTTGATTAGCGGGGGTAACACAGATACGCAGTATTTT.

This clonotype showed up many times. The chain couples TRBV6-2 or TRBV6-3 to TRBJ1-2; 8 bases agree with TRBD1. Germline CDR1 and CDR2: MNHEY and SVGEGT. CDR3 size: 14 residues. V shed 8 bases, J shed 5 bases, and the junction held 10 bases outside the gene matches. CDR3 sequence reads: CASREVGQDYGYTF. The CDR3 DNA is TGTGCCAGCCGCGAGGTGGGACAGGATTATGGCTACACCTTC.

This clonotype has a count of ten or more. V usage is TRBV7-2 and J usage is TRBJ2-2; D remains unclear. V was trimmed by 5 bases and J by 7 bases, leaving 11 bases between them. The germline CDR1 and CDR2 sequences are SGHTA and FQGNSA. The CDR3 sequence is 13 residues long. In DNA form, the CDR3 reads TGTGCCAGCAGCCGACCGGTGTTCGGGGAGCTGTTTTTT. Translating it yields CASSRPVFGELFF. Looking up the rest from reference TRBV7-2 and TRBJ2-2 gives the full variable domain: GAGVSQSPSNKVTEKGKDVELRCDPISGHTALYWYRQSLGQGLEFLIYFQGNSAPDKSGLPSDRFSAERTGGSVSTLTIQRTQQEDSAVYLCASSRPVFGELFFGEGSRLTVL.

This clonotype was found many times. J is TRBJ1-2 and V is TRBV7-9; tentatively, D is TRBD1 (5 bases). The germline CDR1 and CDR2 sequences are SEHNR and FQNEAQ (reference sequence). Trimming took 7 bases from V and 6 from J, leaving 18 bases between them. The CDR3 length is 14 residues. The CDR3 region has the DNA TGTGCCAGCACCAACTCCGGCGGGGGAAATGGCTACACCTTC. Protein sequence: CASTNSGGGNGYTF.

The sample holds a few counts of this clonotype. The chain joins TRBV5-4 to TRBJ1-1; TRBD1 is a possible D gene (5 bases). Germline CDR1 reads SGHNT; CDR2 reads YYREEE (reference sequence). This CDR3 is built from 15 residues. V was clipped by 0 bases and J by 5 bases, with 14 bases between them. In DNA, the CDR3 is TGTGCCAGCAGCTTGGACCCCACCAGGGATACTGAAGCTTTCTTT. This translates into CASSLDPTRDTEAFF.

The chain couples TRBV2 to TRBJ2-1; D is perhaps TRBD2 (5 bases). Germline CDR1 SNHLY, CDR2 FYNNEI. V dropped 2 bases and J dropped 2 bases, with 13 bases sitting between them. The CDR3 has 16 residues. The CDR3 protein is CASSEMSGATYNEQFF. DNA of the CDR3: TGTGCCAGCAGTGAAATGAGCGGCGCCACCTACAATGAGCAGTTCTTC.

This clonotype showed up many times. V and J are TRBV20-1 and TRBJ1-1; the D gene is possibly TRBD1 (6 bases). The CDR3 sequence is 14 residues long. CDR1 and CDR2 (germline): DFQATT, SNEGSKA (reference sequence). V dropped 1 base and J dropped 3 bases, with 12 bases sitting between them. This CDR3 is CSARVTGSDTEAFF. The CDR3, as DNA: TGCAGTGCTAGAGTAACAGGGAGTGACACTGAAGCTTTCTTT.

This clonotype was detected many times. This rearrangement joins TRBV3-1 to TRBJ2-7; TRBD1 is a possible D gene (7 bases). CDR3 length: 16 residues. With 3 bases removed from V and 2 bases from J, the gap between germline ends came to 17 bases. Germline V CDR1 and CDR2: LGHDT, YNNKEL (reference sequence). The CDR3 bases are TGTGCCAGCAGCCAGGCGGAGGGACAGCAAACCTACGAGCAGTACTTC. It translates to CASSQAEGQQTYEQYF.

In its sample, this clonotype was seen once. The V call is TRBV20-1, the J call TRBJ2-1; 7 bases are shared with TRBD2. The CDR3 has 16 residues. V trimming: 4 bases; J trimming: 0 bases; junction bases outside the gene matches: 9. The V gene's germline CDR1 is DFQATT and CDR2 SNEGSKA (reference sequence). The CDR3: CSAIKSAGLSYNEQFF. The CDR3 DNA sequence: TGCAGTGCTATTAAATCAGCGGGGCTCTCCTACAATGAGCAGTTCTTC.

This clonotype came up many times. The chain carries TRBV6-1 and TRBJ2-1; D unclear. V was cut by 1 base and J by 5 bases, with 12 bases left in between. Germline V gene lookup returns CDR1 MNHNS and CDR2 SASEGT. CDR3 length: 15 amino acids. CDR3 protein: CASSEGAFRDNEQFF. In nucleotides, the CDR3 is TGTGCCAGCAGTGAAGGGGCCTTCCGGGACAATGAGCAGTTCTTC.

This clonotype was observed at least ten times. The chain joins TRBV9 to TRBJ2-1; weak D call: TRBD2 (6 bases). The V gene lost 3 bases and the J gene lost 9 bases, with 16 bases spanning the gap. Germline CDR1 and CDR2: SGDLS and YYNGEE. The CDR3 totals 14 residues. The CDR3 reads CASSGLPGGLEQFF. DNA of the CDR3: TGTGCCAGCAGCGGCCTTCCCGGGGGTCTTGAGCAGTTCTTC.

In its sample, this clonotype was seen many times. The rearrangement uses TRBV7-9 and TRBJ1-4; 9 bases match TRBD1. The CDR3 runs to 15 residues. Per germline, CDR1 SEHNR and CDR2 FQNEAQ (reference sequence). The V and J ends lost 0 bases and 8 bases, in that order; junction bases with no gene match: 4. In nucleotides, the CDR3 is TGTGCCAGCAGCTTAGCGGGGACAGGGAACGAAAAACTGTTTTTT. Translation gives CASSLAGTGNEKLFF.

In its sample, this clonotype was seen many times. The gene calls are TRBV4-1 and TRBJ2-3; no firm D call. Germline assignment: CDR1 MGHRA and CDR2 YSYEKL. V lost 1 base to trimming and J lost 6 bases, with 14 bases between them. The CDR3 covers 15 residues. The CDR3 loop reads CASSQVNMAFDTQYF. DNA for the CDR3: TGCGCCAGCAGCCAAGTGAACATGGCTTTTGATACGCAGTATTTT.

This clonotype was detected many times. The chain links TRBV10-3 to TRBJ2-2; maybe TRBD2 (6 bases). This CDR3 comprises 16 residues. V lost 3 bases to trimming and J lost 4 bases, with 15 bases between them. Germline V gene sequence: CDR1 ENHRY, CDR2 SYGVKD. The CDR3 DNA sequence: TGTGCCATCAGTGAACCGGGACTTCAGCCCACCGGGGAGCTGTTTTTT. Its translation is CAISEPGLQPTGELFF.

This rearrangement joins TRBV4-1 to TRBJ2-1; weak D call: TRBD2 (7 bases). Germline CDR1 and CDR2: MGHRA and YSYEKL. V was clipped by 4 bases and J by 4 bases, with 17 bases between them. CDR3 length equals 16 residues. The CDR3, as DNA: TGCGCCAGCAGCCCGCTAAGGGCGGGGGCTTACAATGAGCAGTTCTTC. As protein: CASSPLRAGAYNEQFF.

This clonotype was seen ten or more times. The chain carries TRBV5-1 and TRBJ2-3; no clear D gene. Germline assignment: CDR1 SGHRS and CDR2 YFSETQ. There are 13 residues in the CDR3. V was pared by 4 bases and J by 2 bases, with 8 bases between. CDR3 DNA: TGCGCCAGCAGCGACGGACCCACAGATACGCAGTATTTT. The encoded protein is CASSDGPTDTQYF.

This clonotype was detected ten times or more. The chain has TRBV20-1 and TRBJ1-1, with a weak D call TRBD1 (6 bases). Looked up from germline, CDR1 is DFQATT and CDR2 is SNEGSKA (reference sequence). The CDR3 has 15 residues. V was clipped by 0 bases and J by 3 bases, with 14 bases between them. CDR3 residues: CSARDLAGVDTEAFF. The CDR3 nucleotides are TGCAGTGCTAGAGATTTGGCAGGGGTAGACACTGAAGCTTTCTTT.

This chain uses TRBV5-1 with TRBJ2-5; 7 bases are shared with TRBD2. Germline V gene sequence: CDR1 SGHRS, CDR2 YFSETQ. The CDR3 has 13 residues. The J segment lost 4 bases and the V segment lost 2 bases, leaving 2 bases of the junction unmatched. The CDR3 DNA follows: TGCGCCAGCAGCTTCAGGGAGGGAGAGACCCAGTACTTC. This codes for CASSFREGETQYF.